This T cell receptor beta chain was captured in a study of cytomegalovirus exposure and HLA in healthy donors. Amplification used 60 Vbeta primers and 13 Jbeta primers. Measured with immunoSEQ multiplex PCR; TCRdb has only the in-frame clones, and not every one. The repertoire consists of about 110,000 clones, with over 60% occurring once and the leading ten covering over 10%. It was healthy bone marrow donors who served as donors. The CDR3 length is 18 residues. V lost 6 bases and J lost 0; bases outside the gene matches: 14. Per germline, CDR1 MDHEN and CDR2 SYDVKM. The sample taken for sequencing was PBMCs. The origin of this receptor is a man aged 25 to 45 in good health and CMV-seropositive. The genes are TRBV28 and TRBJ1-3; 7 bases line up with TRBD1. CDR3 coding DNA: TGTGCCAGCAGCCTATTCACAGGGGAACTGAGCTCTGGAAACACCATATATTTT. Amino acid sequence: CASSLFTGELSSGNTIYF.